This T cell receptor (beta chain) is drawn from a study of beta chain features in type 1 diabetes. CDR3 length equals 14 residues. Per germline, CDR1 SGHTA and CDR2 FQGNSA. Trimming cost V 5 bases and J 7 bases, with 17 bases left between them. Of the isolated RNA, all was reverse transcribed, and so the sequenced material was expressed TCRB transcripts. Produced via immunoSEQ multiplex PCR; TCRdb's table is partial and in-frame only. The sample lists hundreds of thousands of clones, around 16% seen once, with about 0.097% in the top ten. Overall study results and limits: Type 1 diabetes patients had VDJ junctions that carried fewer insertions and more deletions.

This clone has more than one count but fewer than ten. Antigen: not known. The chain recombines TRBV7-2 with TRBJ1-1, with a weak D call TRBD1 (6 bases). The sample was naive CD4+ T cells from blood. The source of this sequence is a man aged 18 to 30 in good health. Here the CDR3 DNA reads TGTGCCAGCAGCCTCCGCGGGGGGCAGGGTGAAGCTTTCTTT. It codes for CASSLRGGQGEAFF.